Detailed here is one T cell receptor beta chain. This CDR3 region has 16 residues. Per the germline V gene, CDR1 is SGHDT and CDR2 is YYEEEE. Trimming at V came to 5 bases and at J to 6 bases, leaving 10 bases not matched to a gene. The sample is drawn from a study of T cells in Graves' hyperthyroidism and ophthalmopathy. There were TCR beta CDR3 regions amplified from RNA transcripts. HTBI primers were used for first-round RT-PCR of the TCR CDR3. TCRdb re-analysed the multiplex PCR reads in MiXCR, keeping a single row per CDR3 protein. The table lists almost 600,000 distinct CDR3 sequences, roughly 50% of them singletons. Hyperthyroidism of Graves' type that showed no ophthalmopathy progression within 18 months was stable. The patients, who ranged from 18 to 65 in age, presented with newly diagnosed hyperthyroidism lasting under 2 months. Patients were excluded for uncontrolled infection, other autoimmune disease, pregnancy or lactation.

The V gene is TRBV5-6, the J gene TRBJ1-5; 11 bases agree with TRBD1. The source is a woman aged 18-29 years with Graves' hyperthyroidism. Sequenced: peripheral blood or thyroid tissue (not recorded which). CDR3 in DNA: TGTGCCAGCAGGCGAGGACAGGGGGCTTTTTCTCAGCCCCAGCATTTT. This encodes CASRRGQGAFSQPQHF.